One T cell receptor beta chain is described in this entry. Per the authors' pipeline: Estimation of nucleated cell counts relied on the amplification of reference gene primers. Method: immunoSEQ multiplex PCR; TCRdb's copy keeps in-frame clones and lacks some. For V, J and clone size, that table is used; D and trimming come from the DNA. The table records some 48,000 clones, 80% to 90% of them present only once. The record originates from a study of blood T cell repertoires in COVID-19. Study in general: PBMCs, B-cell-depleted T cells, or T cells provided the cDNA or gDNA that made up the material.

The germline V gene encodes CDR1 ENHRY and CDR2 SYGVKD. V lost 3 bases and J lost 11, with 13 bases in between. This CDR3 has 12 residues. Sequencing was performed on peripheral blood. The genes are TRBV10-3 and TRBJ1-1; D gene ambiguous. The receptor comes from a human donor in a cohort sampled during active COVID-19. In DNA form, the CDR3 reads TGTGCCATCAGTGAAGACGGGGAAGCTGCTTTCTTT. Protein sequence: CAISEDGEAAFF.